The 27 T cell receptor beta chains below come from one sample, sequenced in a study of beta chain features in type 1 diabetes. Their recognized antigens are unknown. Every isolated RNA sample was fully reverse transcribed, so sequencing captured expressed TCRB transcripts. Sequenced by immunoSEQ multiplex PCR; TCRdb stores in-frame clones only, minus some. The sample includes some 170,000 clones, roughly 60% seen only once; the top ten take approximately 0.09%. Study-level findings and limits: Moderate yet significant TCRB CDR3 shortening was seen in Type 1 diabetes patients in all four CD4+ subsets.

The sample taken for sequencing was naive CD4+ T cells from blood. The receptors stem from a man aged 25 to 45 with type 1 diabetes.

V and J are TRBV4-3 and TRBJ2-1; D not resolved. Trimming stripped 4 bases from V and 9 bases from J, with 13 bases between. Germline CDR1 reads LGHNA; CDR2 reads YSLEER. CDR3 length equals 13 residues. The CDR3 reads CASSLGLRPEQFF. CDR3 DNA: TGCGCCAGCAGCCTAGGTCTTAGGCCTGAGCAGTTCTTC.

V and J are TRBV2 and TRBJ1-2; TRBD1 is a possible D gene (5 bases). The ends were cut back, 1 base at V and 6 bases at J, with 12 bases in the middle. The germline V gene encodes CDR1 SNHLY and CDR2 FYNNEI. The CDR3 runs to 14 residues. The CDR3 DNA is TGTGCCAGCAGTGAAGGTCGACAGAAGAATGGCTACACCTTC. It encodes CASSEGRQKNGYTF.

This chain joins TRBV25-1 and TRBJ2-1; possibly TRBD1 or TRBD2 for D (5 bases each). The V and J ends lost 1 base and 8 bases respectively, with 15 bases between them. Germline-derived CDR1 and CDR2 are MGHDK and SYGVNS. The CDR3 runs to 15 residues. This CDR3 reads CASSESGPLEYEQFF. CDR3 nucleotides: TGTGCCAGCAGTGAATCGGGACCGCTCGAGTATGAGCAGTTCTTC.

The V gene is TRBV6-6, the J gene TRBJ1-4, with D maybe TRBD1 (6 bases). The germline V and J ends were trimmed by 5 bases and 7 bases, with 14 bases remaining between them. Germline CDR1 is MNHNY and CDR2 is SVGAGI (reference sequence). The CDR3 sequence is 14 residues long. The CDR3 DNA is TGTGCCAGCAGTCTTACAGGGAGGGGTGAAAAACTGTTTTTT. Protein sequence: CASSLTGRGEKLFF.

The CDR3 loop is CASRLGPNTGELFF. For the CDR3, the DNA is TGTGCCAGCAGATTGGGACCCAACACCGGGGAGCTGTTTTTT. This sequence joins TRBV11-2 and TRBJ2-2, with D perhaps TRBD1 or TRBD2 (5 bases each). Germline lookup yields CDR1 SGHAT and CDR2 FQNNGV. Trimming removed 6 bases at V and 2 bases at J, with 10 bases between. CDR3 size: 14 residues. Full variable domain (missing parts from reference TRBV11-2 and TRBJ2-2): EAGVAQSPRYKIIEKRQSVAFWCNPISGHATLYWYQQILGQGPKLLIQFQNNGVVDDSQLPKDRFSAERLKGVDSTLKIQPAKLEDSAVYLCASRLGPNTGELFFGEGSRLTVL.

The chain joins TRBV2 to TRBJ1-6, with D perhaps TRBD1 (6 bases). The CDR3 consists of 15 residues. Germline V lookup: CDR1 SNHLY, CDR2 FYNNEI. V was trimmed by 3 bases and J by 5 bases, leaving 11 bases between them. The CDR3 nucleotides are TGTGCCAGCAGTGACCAGGGGTTTGATAATTCACCCCTCCACTTT. This sequence encodes CASSDQGFDNSPLHF.

This chain joins TRBV7-8 and TRBJ1-5, with 7 bases matching TRBD1. The CDR3 has 15 residues. J gave up 6 bases and V 5 bases, and 10 bases lay outside the gene matches. The V gene's germline CDR1 is SGHVS and CDR2 FQNEAQ. CDR3 loop: CASSPQDRDLQPQHF. The CDR3 nucleotides are TGTGCCAGCAGCCCCCAAGACAGGGACCTTCAGCCCCAGCATTTT.

The table lists this clone with a few counts. The chain recombines TRBV7-2 with TRBJ2-3; TRBD2 matches 10 bases. Trimming at V came to 5 bases and at J to 5 bases, leaving 4 bases not matched to a gene. Germline V gene data show CDR1 as SGHTA and CDR2 as FQGNSA. The CDR3 spans 14 residues. As DNA, the CDR3 is TGTGCCAGCAGCCTACTAGCGGGGATAGATACGCAGTATTTT. This gives the protein CASSLLAGIDTQYF.

This rearrangement joins TRBV7-2 to TRBJ2-3; D is ambiguous. The ends were cut back, 6 bases at V and 2 bases at J, with 9 bases in the middle. CDR3 length: 13 residues. Germline loops: CDR1 SGHTA, CDR2 FQGNSA. Here the CDR3 DNA reads TGTGCCAGCAGACCGCCATCCACAGATACGCAGTATTTT. It is translated as CASRPPSTDTQYF. Looking up the rest from reference TRBV7-2 and TRBJ2-3 gives the full variable domain: GAGVSQSPSNKVTEKGKDVELRCDPISGHTALYWYRQSLGQGLEFLIYFQGNSAPDKSGLPSDRFSAERTGGSVSTLTIQRTQQEDSAVYLCASRPPSTDTQYFGPGTRLTVL.

The V gene is TRBV5-1, the J gene TRBJ2-7; the D gene is possibly TRBD1 (6 bases). Trimming shortened V by 4 bases and J by 0 bases, and 14 bases separated the two germline ends. The CDR3 has 15 amino acids. In germline, CDR1 is SGHRS, CDR2 YFSETQ. In nucleotides, the CDR3 is TGCGCCAGCAGCCAGACAGGTGACACCTCCTACGAGCAGTACTTC. Translating gives CASSQTGDTSYEQYF.

This clone showed up just a few times. The chain couples TRBV9 to TRBJ2-6, with D possibly called TRBD1 or TRBD2 (5 bases each). Trimming shortened V by 0 bases and J by 2 bases, and 6 bases separated the two germline ends. The CDR3 covers 15 residues. Looked up from germline, CDR1 is SGDLS and CDR2 is YYNGEE. CDR3 sequence reads: CASSVVGAGANVLTF. CDR3 sequence (DNA): TGTGCCAGCAGCGTAGTGGGGGCTGGGGCCAACGTCCTGACTTTC.

V is TRBV20-1 and J is TRBJ2-4; 7 positions agree with TRBD1. V dropped 5 bases and J dropped 5; count of bases not matched to a gene: 0. The CDR3 runs 11 residues. Looked up from germline, CDR1 is DFQATT and CDR2 is SNEGSKA (reference sequence). The CDR3 loop is CSADRENIQYF. The CDR3 region has the DNA TGCAGTGCTGACAGGGAAAACATTCAGTACTTC.

The V call is TRBV28, the J call TRBJ2-1; TRBD1 matches 9 bases. V shed 5 bases, J shed 6 bases, and the junction held 2 bases outside the gene matches. The CDR3 has 13 amino acids. Germline lookup yields CDR1 MDHEN and CDR2 SYDVKM. CDR3 sequence (DNA): TGTGCCAGCAGTCAGGACAGGGGCAATGAGCAGTTCTTC. The encoded protein is CASSQDRGNEQFF.

This clone was picked up one time. The rearrangement joins TRBV29-1 to TRBJ1-4; 7 positions agree with TRBD1. In germline, CDR1 is SQVTM, CDR2 ANQGSEA. The CDR3 runs to 13 residues. Trimming removed 4 bases from V and 10 bases from J; junction bases left unmatched: 9. The CDR3 loop reads CSVAGQEVGKLFF. The CDR3 DNA reads TGCAGCGTTGCCGGACAGGAGGTGGGAAAACTGTTTTTT.

Regarding this clone: Additional DNA sequences in this sample encode the identical CDR3. The genes are TRBV6-6 and TRBJ2-5, with D perhaps TRBD2 (5 bases). The CDR3 runs to 13 residues. Trimming took off 0 bases at V and 5 bases at J, with 7 bases between the two ends. Germline loops: CDR1 MNHNY, CDR2 SVGAGI (reference sequence). The CDR3 protein is CASSYSRRETQYF. The DNA of the CDR3 is TGTGCCAGCAGTTACTCCCGGAGGGAGACCCAGTACTTC.

This chain connects TRBV29-1 to TRBJ1-1, with no clear D. In germline, CDR1 is SQVTM, CDR2 ANQGSEA. The CDR3 spans 12 residues. Trimming took 4 bases from V and 2 from J, leaving 8 bases between them. CDR3 nucleotide sequence: TGCAGCGTTGCCCGGGGAAACACTGAAGCTTTCTTT. Translated: CSVARGNTEAFF.

This clone was detected only once. The CDR3 DNA sequence: TGCAGTGCTCCCGGAGCCAATACGCAGTATTTT. This encodes CSAPGANTQYF. This chain connects TRBV20-1 to TRBJ2-3; no definite D call. From germline, CDR1 is DFQATT and CDR2 SNEGSKA (reference sequence). This CDR3 spans 11 amino acids. V gave up 5 bases and J gave up 7 bases, with 10 bases separating them.

In DNA form, the CDR3 reads TGTGCCAGCTCACCCGGACAGGGAGGCACAGATACGCAGTATTTT. Its protein product is CASSPGQGGTDTQYF. This chain links TRBV18 with TRBJ2-3, with 8 positions matching TRBD1. The junction had 3 bases not matched to a gene; V was cut back by 3 bases and J by 1 base. Germline V gene sequence: CDR1 KGHSH, CDR2 LQKENI. The CDR3 loop spans 15 amino acids.

V gene TRBV25-1 combines with J gene TRBJ1-2, with 7 bases matching TRBD1. Germline assignment: CDR1 MGHDK and CDR2 SYGVNS. Losses at the gene ends were 2 bases for V and 0 bases for J; bases not matched to a gene: 0. This CDR3 spans 14 amino acids. CDR3 loop: CASSEGTANYGYTF. Written as DNA, the CDR3 is TGTGCCAGCAGTGAAGGGACAGCTAACTATGGCTACACCTTC.

This chain uses TRBV10-1 with TRBJ2-5, with D hard to call. The germline V gene encodes CDR1 WNHNN and CDR2 SYGVQD (reference sequence). The CDR3 contains 16 residues. Trimming removed 3 bases from V and 2 bases from J, with 16 bases in between. The CDR3: CASSDDSRTAQETQYF. CDR3 coding DNA: TGCGCCAGCAGTGACGACTCCAGGACGGCGCAAGAGACCCAGTACTTC.

The V gene is TRBV4-3, the J gene TRBJ2-3; perhaps TRBD2 as D (5 bases). Germline V CDR1 and CDR2: LGHNA, YSLEER. CDR3 length equals 17 residues. V gave up 0 bases and J gave up 1 base, with 14 bases separating them. The CDR3 reads CASSQEGYTSRTDTQYF. The CDR3, as DNA: TGCGCCAGCAGCCAAGAAGGGTACACTAGTCGCACAGATACGCAGTATTTT.

V and J are TRBV4-3 and TRBJ2-1; D gene ambiguous. This CDR3 contains 14 residues. Germline V lookup: CDR1 LGHNA, CDR2 YSLEER. V shed 0 bases and J shed 6 bases, with 9 bases lying between them. The CDR3 here is CASSQELGLNEQFF. Written as DNA, the CDR3 is TGCGCCAGCAGCCAAGAACTGGGCCTCAATGAGCAGTTCTTC.

J is TRBJ2-5 and V is TRBV28, with D possibly being TRBD1 or TRBD2 (6 bases each). Between the trimmed V and J ends, which lost 5 bases and 5 bases, there was a span of 9 bases. Germline V lookup: CDR1 MDHEN, CDR2 SYDVKM. The CDR3 has 12 residues. The CDR3, as DNA: TGTGCCAGCAGTGGGGGGCCGGAGACCCAGTACTTC. Encoded protein: CASSGGPETQYF.

The CDR3 spells CASSSPSGPETQYF. CDR3 coding DNA: TGTGCCAGCAGTTCTCCGTCAGGGCCAGAGACCCAGTACTTC. The genes are TRBV6-6 and TRBJ2-5; D is possibly TRBD1 (5 bases). Trimming left V 4 bases short and J 4 bases short, with 13 bases between. The CDR3 is 14 residues long. CDR1 and CDR2 (germline): MNHNY, SVGAGI (reference sequence).

The V call is TRBV5-1, the J call TRBJ2-1; TRBD2 agrees at 12 bases. The CDR3 contains 15 residues. The V gene end was trimmed by 3 bases and the J gene end by 5 bases; junction bases not matched to a gene: 3. CDR1 SGHRS and CDR2 YFSETQ come from the germline V gene. The CDR3 nucleotides are TGCGCCAGCAGCTGGGGGACTAGCGGGCACAATGAGCAGTTCTTC. The encoded protein is CASSWGTSGHNEQFF.

In this sample, this clone turned up a few times. The chain combines TRBV2 with TRBJ1-1; D gene unclear. With 8 bases removed from V and 5 bases from J, the gap between germline ends came to 15 bases. The CDR3 is made up of 13 amino acids. Germline V gene lookup returns CDR1 SNHLY and CDR2 FYNNEI. This CDR3 is CASSGRMLTEAFF. CDR3 sequence (DNA): TGTGCCAGCTCAGGACGGATGTTGACTGAAGCTTTCTTT.

In its sample, this clone was seen a few times. This chain connects TRBV18 to TRBJ1-5, with TRBD1 matching over 7 bases. Germline loops: CDR1 KGHSH, CDR2 LQKENI. V was pared by 3 bases and J by 6 bases, with 5 bases of the junction left unmatched. The CDR3 is made up of 14 amino acids. CDR3 loop: CASSPDREGQPQHF. Written as DNA, the CDR3 is TGTGCCAGCTCACCTGACAGGGAAGGTCAGCCCCAGCATTTT.